What follows are 9 T cell receptor beta chains derived from one specimen sequenced in a study of immune cell composition in non-small cell lung cancer. Produced via immunoSEQ multiplex PCR; TCRdb's table is partial and in-frame only. The data hold around 3,400 clones, with 74% observed a single time. Normal lung was sampled as far from the tumour as possible, at least 3 cm. The sample consisted of non-adjacent lung tissue. These receptors all come from a human donor with non-small cell lung cancer.

The chain combines TRBV21-1 with TRBJ2-1; the D call in the table, TRBD2, was not verified against the DNA. TRBV21-1 is a known pseudogene. The CDR3 is made up of 18 amino acids. For the CDR3, the DNA is TGTGCCAGCAGCAAAGCGCTTTCGGGGACTACCTCCTACAATGAGCAGTTCTTC. It is translated as CASSKALSGTTSYNEQFF.

The gene calls are TRBV19 and TRBJ2-2; D possibly corresponds to TRBD1 (5 bases). Germline CDR1 reads LNHDA; CDR2 reads SQIVND (reference sequence). The CDR3 totals 14 residues. The V end was cut by 3 bases, the J end by 6 bases, with 11 bases between. Here the CDR3 reads CASSMPRGAGELFF. The CDR3 DNA is TGTGCCAGTAGTATGCCTAGGGGTGCCGGGGAGCTGTTTTTT.

The chain combines TRBV7-2 with TRBJ1-2, with D maybe TRBD1 (5 bases). The ends were cut back, 5 bases at V and 8 bases at J, with 21 bases in the middle. CDR1 SGHTA and CDR2 FQGNSA come from the germline V gene. There are 15 residues in the CDR3. CDR3 nucleotides: TGTGCCAGCAGCCCCCTTCCAGGGTTGGCGTCCGGCTACACCTTC. Its protein is CASSPLPGLASGYTF. Looking up the rest from reference TRBV7-2 and TRBJ1-2 gives the full variable domain: GAGVSQSPSNKVTEKGKDVELRCDPISGHTALYWYRQSLGQGLEFLIYFQGNSAPDKSGLPSDRFSAERTGGSVSTLTIQRTQQEDSAVYLCASSPLPGLASGYTFGSGTRLTVV.

The genes are TRBV15 and TRBJ2-7, with a possible D match to TRBD2 (5 bases). Germline lookup yields CDR1 LNHNV and CDR2 YYDKDF (reference sequence). CDR3 length equals 15 residues. Trimming left V 3 bases short and J 6 bases short, with 18 bases between. The CDR3 protein is CATSREEALWSEQYF. The CDR3 coding sequence is TGTGCCACCAGCAGGGAGGAGGCACTATGGAGCGAGCAGTACTTC. The whole variable domain, remainder taken from reference TRBV15 and TRBJ2-7, is DAMVIQNPRYQVTQFGKPVTLSCSQTLNHNVMYWYQQKSSQAPKLLFHYYDKDFNNEADTPDNFQSRRPNTSFCFLDIRSPGLGDTAMYLCATSREEALWSEQYFGPGTRLTVT.

This rearrangement joins TRBV27 to TRBJ2-7; weak D call: TRBD1 (5 bases). V lost 2 bases and J 3 bases, leaving 11 bases between the germline ends. This CDR3 is 14 amino acids long. Germline-derived CDR1 and CDR2 are MNHEY and SMNVEV (reference sequence). CDR3 sequence (DNA): TGTGCCAGCAGTTTAAGGGGCGCAGGCTACGAGCAGTACTTC. Amino acids: CASSLRGAGYEQYF.

This chain uses TRBV28 with TRBJ2-4, with 9 positions matching TRBD2. Germline V CDR1 and CDR2: MDHEN, SYDVKM. The CDR3 totals 20 residues. V lost 6 bases, J lost 3 bases, and 21 bases stayed unmatched. In nucleotides, the CDR3 is TGTGCCAGCAGCCCAACCCTTGGGGCTAGCGGGGCGGACTTCAAAAACATTCAGTACTTC. Residues: CASSPTLGASGADFKNIQYF.

CDR3: CASSVDGRGPEQFF. The CDR3 DNA sequence: TGTGCCAGCAGCGTAGATGGCAGGGGGCCAGAGCAGTTCTTC. The chain carries TRBV9 and TRBJ2-1; TRBD1 agrees at 8 bases. The CDR3 length is 14 residues. Germline trimming cut 0 bases from V and 10 bases from J; bases unmatched to any gene: 6. CDR1 is SGDLS and CDR2 is YYNGEE in the germline V gene. The variable domain in full, with the rest retrieved from reference TRBV9 and TRBJ2-1, is DSGVTQTPKHLITATGQRVTLRCSPRSGDLSVYWYQQSLDQGLQFLIQYYNGEERAKGNILERFSAQQFPDLHSELNLSSLELGDSALYFCASSVDGRGPEQFFGPGTRLTVL.

In its sample, this clone was seen a few times. V is TRBV5-1 and J is TRBJ1-1; TRBD1 is a possible D gene (5 bases). The germline V gene has CDR1 SGHRS and CDR2 YFSETQ. The germline V and J ends were trimmed by 4 bases and 5 bases, with 18 bases remaining between them. CDR3 length equals 15 residues. The chain's CDR3 is CASSRGVSGDTEAFF. The CDR3 nucleotides are TGCGCCAGCAGCCGGGGGGTATCGGGGGATACTGAAGCTTTCTTT.

The V gene is TRBV27, the J gene TRBJ2-7, with D possibly being TRBD1 (5 bases). CDR3 size: 15 residues. CDR1 and CDR2 (germline): MNHEY, SMNVEV (reference sequence). The ends were cut back, 8 bases at V and 4 bases at J, with 21 bases in the middle. The CDR3 nucleotides read TGTGCCAGCTGCTATCGGACCTCAGGGCCGTACGAGCAGTACTTC. It translates to CASCYRTSGPYEQYF.